Presented here are 2 T cell receptor beta chains from one specimen sequenced in a study of cytotoxic CD8 clonotypes in ibrutinib-treated CLL. Only in-frame clones appear in the TCRdb table, and some are missing; sequencing was by immunoSEQ multiplex PCR. The sample lists about 22,000 clones; about 67% were seen once. The sequences come from PBMCs, collected after 12 months of ibrutinib treatment. The receptors shown here come from a human donor with chronic lymphocytic leukemia.

As DNA, the CDR3 is TGTGCCAGTAGCGGGCCCTTTCAAGAGACCCAGTACTTC. Translation gives CASSGPFQETQYF. The chain recombines TRBV19 with TRBJ2-5; no firm D call. CDR3 length equals 13 residues. CDR1 is LNHDA, CDR2 SQIVND, per germline (reference sequence). V was trimmed by 6 bases and J by 2 bases, leaving 10 bases between them.

This clone was seen just once. The rearrangement joins TRBV5-1 to TRBJ1-6; D perhaps matches TRBD1 (6 bases). The CDR3 sequence is 14 residues long. V lost 5 bases and J 11 bases, leaving 17 bases between the germline ends. Germline V gene data show CDR1 as SGHRS and CDR2 as YFSETQ. CDR3 sequence: CASRPEGGGPPLHF. CDR3 in DNA: TGCGCCAGCAGACCAGAGGGGGGCGGTCCACCCCTCCACTTT.